Listed here are 23 T cell receptor beta chains from one sample, sequenced in a study of T cells in Graves' hyperthyroidism and ophthalmopathy. There were TCR beta CDR3 regions amplified from RNA transcripts. During a first-round RT-PCR of the TCR CDR3, the HTBI primer set was used. Via MiXCR, TCRdb re-called the multiplex PCR reads, giving one row per CDR3 protein. Among 350,000 to 400,000 distinct CDR3 sequences listed, 14% to 15% were seen once. The sequenced sample was blood. These receptors all stem from a woman between 25 and 40 years old with Graves' hyperthyroidism.

This clonotype showed up just a few times. The CDR3 nucleotides read TGTGCCAGCAGACCCCACACAGAGAACACTGAAGCTTTCTTT. Protein sequence: CASRPHTENTEAFF. The rearrangement uses TRBV7-8 and TRBJ1-1; D remains unclear. Germline-derived CDR1 and CDR2 are SGHVS and FQNEAQ. Trimming shortened V by 6 bases and J by 1 base, and 12 bases separated the two germline ends. The CDR3 spans 14 residues.

In this sample, this clonotype turned up a few times. This sequence joins TRBV27 and TRBJ1-2, with D hard to call. Trimming cost V 3 bases and J 0 bases, with 11 bases left between them. Germline lookup yields CDR1 MNHEY and CDR2 SMNVEV (reference sequence). This CDR3 is 15 amino acids long. DNA for the CDR3: TGTGCCAGCAGTTTTCTAGGACCGGCTAACTATGGCTACACCTTC. Its translation is CASSFLGPANYGYTF.

The chain combines TRBV9 with TRBJ1-6, with D uncertain. Germline V gene lookup returns CDR1 SGDLS and CDR2 YYNGEE. V gave up 4 bases and J gave up 7 bases, with 12 bases separating them. There are 14 residues in the CDR3. The CDR3 DNA is TGTGCCAGCAGCTTGGGAGGGCGAAATTCACCCCTCCACTTT. This gives the protein CASSLGGRNSPLHF.

The chain uses TRBV7-7 and TRBJ2-7; 10 bases align to TRBD1. Germline CDR1 SSHAT, CDR2 FNYEAQ (reference sequence). The CDR3 totals 15 residues. With V trimmed by 5 bases and J by 6 bases, 10 bases remained unmatched. In DNA, the CDR3 is TGTGCCAGCAGCAGCGGGACAGGGGTTTCTGGCGAGCAGTACTTC. Translated, it gives CASSSGTGVSGEQYF.

The chain uses TRBV6-1 and TRBJ1-5; D might be TRBD1 (5 bases). The CDR3 is 15 residues long. Germline V gene sequence: CDR1 MNHNS, CDR2 SASEGT. Trimming cost V 6 bases and J 1 base, with 13 bases left between them. CDR3 loop: CASRKQGESNQPQHF. The CDR3 DNA sequence: TGTGCCAGCAGAAAACAAGGGGAGAGCAATCAGCCCCAGCATTTT.

This clonotype has just a few counts. The chain employs TRBV19 and TRBJ2-5; tentatively, D is TRBD2 (5 bases). Germline V gene data show CDR1 as LNHDA and CDR2 as SQIVND (reference sequence). V lost 8 bases and J 1 base, leaving 17 bases between the germline ends. The CDR3 contains 15 residues. CDR3: CASRPTTGFQETQYF. For the CDR3, the DNA is TGTGCCAGTCGACCGACGACGGGGTTCCAAGAGACCCAGTACTTC.

There are many counts of this clonotype. The chain is built from TRBV5-1 and TRBJ2-2; 12 nucleotides line up with TRBD2. V lost 4 bases to trimming and J lost 6 bases; unmatched junction nucleotides: 10. The CDR3 contains 17 residues. Germline V gene data show CDR1 as SGHRS and CDR2 as YFSETQ. The CDR3 spells CASSPAGTSGRPGELFF. CDR3 DNA sequence: TGCGCCAGCAGCCCGGCAGGCACTAGCGGGAGGCCCGGGGAGCTGTTTTTT. Complete variable domain (other parts from reference TRBV5-1 and TRBJ2-2): KAGVTQTPRYLIKTRGQQVTLSCSPISGHRSVSWYQQTPGQGLQFLFEYFSETQRNKGNFPGRFSGRQFSNSRSEMNVSTLELGDSALYLCASSPAGTSGRPGELFFGEGSRLTVL.

This chain joins TRBV28 and TRBJ1-1; no clear D. The V and J ends lost 8 bases and 4 bases respectively, with 8 bases between them. The CDR3 contains 11 residues. Germline CDR1 reads MDHEN; CDR2 reads SYDVKM. CDR3 nucleotides: TGTGCCAGCCTCTCGAGCACTGAAGCTTTCTTT. It specifies CASLSSTEAFF.

V and J are TRBV3-1 and TRBJ1-6; D remains ambiguous. Trimming took off 0 bases at V and 5 bases at J, with 11 bases between the two ends. The CDR3 consists of 16 residues. In germline, CDR1 is LGHDT, CDR2 YNNKEL (reference sequence). The CDR3 region has the DNA TGTGCCAGCAGCCAAGATGCCGGTGGGGATAATTCACCCCTCCACTTT. Residues: CASSQDAGGDNSPLHF.

This clonotype has a count of ten or more. This rearrangement joins TRBV27 to TRBJ2-3; the D gene could be TRBD1 or TRBD2 (5 bases each). The CDR3 is made up of 17 amino acids. Germline values: CDR1 MNHEY, CDR2 SMNVEV (reference sequence). Trimming took off 4 bases at V and 1 base at J, with 18 bases between the two ends. The CDR3: CASSSGQGGFGTDTQYF. In DNA form, the CDR3 reads TGTGCCAGCAGTTCGGGGCAGGGCGGATTTGGCACAGATACGCAGTATTTT.

This clonotype was counted a few times. The chain combines TRBV10-3 with TRBJ2-1; D is uncertain. The CDR3 has 13 residues. The V end was cut by 6 bases, the J end by 2 bases, with 8 bases between. Germline CDR1 reads ENHRY; CDR2 reads SYGVKD. In DNA form, the CDR3 reads TGTGCCATCAGCGTCTACACCTACAATGAGCAGTTCTTC. Translating it yields CAISVYTYNEQFF.

This clonotype has at least ten counts. V is TRBV27 and J is TRBJ2-3; D is perhaps TRBD1 or TRBD2 (5 bases each). V lost 2 bases, J lost 2 bases, and 11 bases lay in between. Germline CDR1 is MNHEY and CDR2 is SMNVEV (reference sequence). The CDR3 spans 15 residues. The chain's CDR3 is CASSLKYGATDTQYF. CDR3 DNA: TGTGCCAGCAGTTTAAAATACGGGGCCACAGATACGCAGTATTTT.

This clonotype was found a few times. This rearrangement joins TRBV5-1 to TRBJ2-7; possible D gene TRBD2, 5 bases. The CDR3 totals 14 residues. Germline loops: CDR1 SGHRS, CDR2 YFSETQ. V lost 4 bases to trimming and J lost 6 bases, with 17 bases between them. The CDR3 reads CASSHGLIPAEQYF. As DNA, the CDR3 is TGCGCCAGCAGCCACGGACTGATCCCAGCCGAGCAGTACTTC.

The chain carries TRBV24-1 and TRBJ2-1; 8 bases are shared with TRBD2. The trim removed 5 bases at V and 3 bases at J, leaving 11 bases unmatched. This CDR3 comprises 17 residues. The V gene's germline CDR1 is KGHDR and CDR2 SFDVKD. DNA for the CDR3: TGTGCCACCAGTGGCGAACTAGCGGAGGGAGACTACAATGAGCAGTTCTTC. This sequence encodes CATSGELAEGDYNEQFF.

This clonotype occurred many times. The genes are TRBV30 and TRBJ1-1, with 7 bases identical to TRBD1. Trimming at V came to 4 bases and at J to 1 base, leaving 6 bases not matched to a gene. CDR1 is GTSNPN, CDR2 SVGIG, per germline (reference sequence). CDR3 length equals 14 residues. CDR3 region: CAWKRQGKNTEAFF. The CDR3 bases are TGTGCCTGGAAGAGACAGGGCAAGAACACTGAAGCTTTCTTT.

This clonotype was counted many times. The chain has TRBV7-2 and TRBJ2-7; 10 positions agree with TRBD2. Germline CDR1 SGHTA, CDR2 FQGNSA. The CDR3 consists of 16 residues. The V segment lost 1 base and the J segment 1 base; nucleotides outside the gene matches: 4. For the CDR3, the DNA is TGTGCCAGCAGCTTAGTGTCTAGCGGGGGATCCTACGAGCAGTACTTC. As protein: CASSLVSSGGSYEQYF.

This clonotype appeared many times. The V call is TRBV13, the J call TRBJ2-5; 8 bases are shared with TRBD1. J lost 5 bases, V lost 4 bases, and 9 bases had no gene match. CDR3 length equals 15 residues. The V gene's germline CDR1 is PRHDT and CDR2 FYEKMQ (reference sequence). As DNA, the CDR3 is TGTGCCAGCAGCTCACGGACAGGGAAAATGGAGACCCAGTACTTC. It specifies CASSSRTGKMETQYF.

Ten or more counts support this clonotype. The genes are TRBV5-4 and TRBJ1-2; 8 bases are a match to TRBD1. From germline, CDR1 is SGHNT and CDR2 YYREEE (reference sequence). The CDR3 has 15 amino acids. Trimming cost V 5 bases and J 5 bases; bases outside gene matches: 11. This CDR3 is CASRITGTGMYGYTF. The CDR3 region has the DNA TGTGCCAGCAGGATAACCGGGACAGGAATGTATGGCTACACCTTC.

This clonotype has only a few counts. This rearrangement joins TRBV9 to TRBJ2-1, with TRBD2 as a possible D gene (6 bases). Trimming took off 0 bases at V and 4 bases at J, with 20 bases between the two ends. Looked up from germline, CDR1 is SGDLS and CDR2 is YYNGEE. This CDR3 contains 18 residues. CDR3 nucleotides: TGTGCCAGCAGCGTAGAGGGTCGGGGGAGCTGGGCGTACAATGAGCAGTTCTTC. Translation: CASSVEGRGSWAYNEQFF.

V and J are TRBV7-2 and TRBJ2-7; TRBD1 agrees at 8 bases. Germline CDR1 and CDR2: SGHTA and FQGNSA. This CDR3 comprises 15 residues. Trimming cost V 4 bases and J 4 bases; bases outside gene matches: 9. The CDR3 protein is CASSSTYRGSYEQYF. As DNA, the CDR3 is TGTGCCAGCAGCTCAACCTACAGGGGGTCTTACGAGCAGTACTTC.

This clonotype was seen many times. One end of the junction does not line up with germline, which may come from a read error. This rearrangement joins TRBV5-1 to TRBJ2-7; TRBD1 aligns across 7 bases. This CDR3 is 14 amino acids long. Germline loops: CDR1 SGHRS, CDR2 YFSETQ. The CDR3 DNA sequence: TGTGCCAGCAGTTTGGCAGGGGGCTCCTACGAGCAGTACTTC. Its translation is CASSLAGGSYEQYF. The complete variable domain, with remaining parts taken from reference TRBV5-1 and TRBJ2-7, reads KAGVTQTPRYLIKTRGQQVTLSCSPISGHRSVSWYQQTPGQGLQFLFEYFSETQRNKGNFPGRFSGRQFSNSRSEMNVSTLELGDSALYLCASSLAGGSYEQYFGPGTRLTVT.

This clonotype was detected only a few times. The chain has TRBV5-1 and TRBJ2-2; D uncertain. The length of the CDR3 is 15 residues. CDR1 is SGHRS, CDR2 YFSETQ, per germline. Trimming left V 0 bases short and J 1 base short, with 7 bases between. CDR3 coding DNA: TGCGCCAGCAGCTTGGCCGTTCTGAACACCGGGGAGCTGTTTTTT. It yields the protein CASSLAVLNTGELFF.

This clonotype came up many times. J is TRBJ2-3 and V is TRBV28, with 8 bases fitting TRBD1. The junction had 3 bases not matched to a gene; V was cut back by 2 bases and J by 2 bases. The CDR3 is 15 amino acids. CDR1 MDHEN and CDR2 SYDVKM come from the germline V gene. The CDR3 nucleotides are TGTGCCAGCAGTTTAAGGACAGGGACCACAGATACGCAGTATTTT. Translation: CASSLRTGTTDTQYF.